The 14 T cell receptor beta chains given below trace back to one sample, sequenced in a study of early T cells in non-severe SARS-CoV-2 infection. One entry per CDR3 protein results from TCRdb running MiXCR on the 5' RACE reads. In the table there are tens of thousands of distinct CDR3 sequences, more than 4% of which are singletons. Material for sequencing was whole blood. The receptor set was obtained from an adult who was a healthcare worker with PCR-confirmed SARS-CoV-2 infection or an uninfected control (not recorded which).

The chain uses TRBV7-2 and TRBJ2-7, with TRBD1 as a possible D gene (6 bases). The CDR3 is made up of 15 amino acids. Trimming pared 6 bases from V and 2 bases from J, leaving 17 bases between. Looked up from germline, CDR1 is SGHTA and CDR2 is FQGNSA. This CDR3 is CASRKQGRIPYEQYF. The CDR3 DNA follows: TGTGCCAGCAGGAAACAGGGAAGGATCCCCTACGAGCAGTACTTC.

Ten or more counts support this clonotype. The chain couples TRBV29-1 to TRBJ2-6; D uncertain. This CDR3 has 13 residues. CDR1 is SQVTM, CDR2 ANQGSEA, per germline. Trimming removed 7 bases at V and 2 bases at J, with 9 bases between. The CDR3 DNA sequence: TGCAGCGGTCCTCGGGCTGGGGCCAACGTCCTGACTTTC. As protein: CSGPRAGANVLTF.

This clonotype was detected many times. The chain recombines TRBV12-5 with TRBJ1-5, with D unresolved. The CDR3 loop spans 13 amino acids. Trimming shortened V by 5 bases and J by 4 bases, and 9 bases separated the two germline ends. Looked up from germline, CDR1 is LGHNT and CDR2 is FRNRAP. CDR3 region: CASGHGPNQPQHF. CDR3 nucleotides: TGTGCTAGTGGTCATGGTCCTAATCAGCCCCAGCATTTT.

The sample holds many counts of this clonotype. This CDR3 is CASSFTTGQFF. Here the CDR3 DNA reads TGTGCCAGCAGTTTCACAACGGGGCAGTTCTTC. The V gene is TRBV11-2, the J gene TRBJ2-1; D gene unclear. Germline V gives CDR1 SGHAT, CDR2 FQNNGV. The CDR3 is 11 residues long. Trimming removed 6 bases at V and 12 bases at J, with 12 bases between.

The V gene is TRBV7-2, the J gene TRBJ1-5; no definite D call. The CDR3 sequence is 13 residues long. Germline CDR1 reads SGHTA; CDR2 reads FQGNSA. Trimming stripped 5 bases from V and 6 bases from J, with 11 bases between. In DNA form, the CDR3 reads TGTGCCAGCAGCCGCTCGGTTTCTCAGCCCCAGCATTTT. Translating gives CASSRSVSQPQHF. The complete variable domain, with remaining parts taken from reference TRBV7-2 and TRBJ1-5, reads GAGVSQSPSNKVTEKGKDVELRCDPISGHTALYWYRQSLGQGLEFLIYFQGNSAPDKSGLPSDRFSAERTGGSVSTLTIQRTQQEDSAVYLCASSRSVSQPQHFGDGTRLSIL.

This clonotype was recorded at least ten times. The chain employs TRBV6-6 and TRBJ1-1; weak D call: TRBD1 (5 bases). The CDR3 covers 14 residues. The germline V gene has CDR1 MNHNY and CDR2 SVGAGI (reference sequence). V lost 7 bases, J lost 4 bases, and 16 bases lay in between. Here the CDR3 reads CASTPEVGGTEAFF. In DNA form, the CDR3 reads TGTGCCAGCACCCCAGAGGTGGGGGGCACTGAAGCTTTCTTT.

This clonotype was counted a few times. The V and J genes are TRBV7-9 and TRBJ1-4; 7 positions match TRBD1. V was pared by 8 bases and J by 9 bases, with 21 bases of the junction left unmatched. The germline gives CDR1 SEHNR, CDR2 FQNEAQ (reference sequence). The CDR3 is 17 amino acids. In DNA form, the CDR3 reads TGTGCCAGCGGACAACAGGGGATCGGGCCGTCGGCTAAAAAACTGTTTTTT. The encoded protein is CASGQQGIGPSAKKLFF.

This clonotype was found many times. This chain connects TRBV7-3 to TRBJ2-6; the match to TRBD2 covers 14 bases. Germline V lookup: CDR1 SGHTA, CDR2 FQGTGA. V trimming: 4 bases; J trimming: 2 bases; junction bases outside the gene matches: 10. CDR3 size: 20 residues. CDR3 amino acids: CASSSLATSGRAAGANVLTF. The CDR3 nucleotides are TGTGCCAGCAGCTCCCTTGCGACTAGCGGGAGGGCCGCTGGGGCCAACGTCCTGACTTTC. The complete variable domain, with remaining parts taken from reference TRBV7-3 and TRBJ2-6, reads GAGVSQTPSNKVTEKGKYVELRCDPISGHTALYWYRQSLGQGPEFLIYFQGTGAADDSGLPNDRFFAVRPEGSVSTLKIQRTERGDSAVYLCASSSLATSGRAAGANVLTFGAGSRLTVL.

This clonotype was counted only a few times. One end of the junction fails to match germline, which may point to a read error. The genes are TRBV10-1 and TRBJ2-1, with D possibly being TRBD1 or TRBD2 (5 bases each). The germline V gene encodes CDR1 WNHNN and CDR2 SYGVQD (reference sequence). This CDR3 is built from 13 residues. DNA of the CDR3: TGCGCCAGCAGTGTTTTCAGGGTACTAGATCCCATCTTC. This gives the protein CASSVFRVLDPIF.

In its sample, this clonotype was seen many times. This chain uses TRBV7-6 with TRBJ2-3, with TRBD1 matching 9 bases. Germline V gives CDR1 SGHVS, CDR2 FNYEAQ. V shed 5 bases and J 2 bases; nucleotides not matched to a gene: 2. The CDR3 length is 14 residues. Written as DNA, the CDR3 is TGTGCCAGCAGCCGGACAGGGGTCACAGATACGCAGTATTTT. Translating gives CASSRTGVTDTQYF.

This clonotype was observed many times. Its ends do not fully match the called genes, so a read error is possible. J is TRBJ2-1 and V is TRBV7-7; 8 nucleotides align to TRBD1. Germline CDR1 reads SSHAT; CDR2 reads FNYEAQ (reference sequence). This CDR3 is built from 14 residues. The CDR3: CASSPDRVGGEQFF. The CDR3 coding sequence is TGTGCTAGCAGCCCGGACAGGGTCGGGGGTGAGCAGTTCTTC.

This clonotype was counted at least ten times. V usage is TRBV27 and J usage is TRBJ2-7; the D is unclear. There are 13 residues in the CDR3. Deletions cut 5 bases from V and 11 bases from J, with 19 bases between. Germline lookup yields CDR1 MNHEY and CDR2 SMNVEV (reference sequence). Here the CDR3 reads CASSARTALMEYF. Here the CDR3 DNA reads TGTGCCAGCAGTGCCAGGACGGCGCTAATGGAGTACTTC.

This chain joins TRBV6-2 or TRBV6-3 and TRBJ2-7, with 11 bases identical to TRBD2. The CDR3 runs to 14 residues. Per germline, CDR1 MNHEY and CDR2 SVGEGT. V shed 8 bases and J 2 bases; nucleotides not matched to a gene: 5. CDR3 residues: CASQGTSGPYEQYF. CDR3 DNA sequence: TGTGCCAGCCAAGGGACTAGCGGCCCCTACGAGCAGTACTTC.

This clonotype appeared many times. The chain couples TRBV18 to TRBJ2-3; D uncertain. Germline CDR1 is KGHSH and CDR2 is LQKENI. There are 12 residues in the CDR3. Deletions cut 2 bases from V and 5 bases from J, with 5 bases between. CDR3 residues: CASSPSGDTQYF. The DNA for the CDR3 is TGTGCCAGCTCACCATCCGGAGATACGCAGTATTTT.